Listed below are T cell receptor beta chains from one sample, sequenced in a study of T cells after yellow fever vaccination. TCRdb processed the 5' RACE reads anew with MiXCR; each CDR3 protein has one entry. The sample contains approximately 330,000 distinct CDR3 sequences, roughly 4.3% of which appear only once. The sample was PBMCs, taken 5 days after the yellow fever booster vaccination. The receptor set was obtained from a man between 18 and 35 years old who received the YFV17D yellow fever vaccine. CDR3s include the opening cysteine and the closing phenylalanine or tryptophan. The D gene is left open where the match is weak. Rows give clone size only sometimes, using once, few, many, or a class for an expanded clone.

j_call: TRBJ1-1
v_call: TRBV4-3
d_call: -
clone_size: many
cdr3_aa: CASSQEGLVNTEAFF
cdr3_nt: TGCGCCAGCAGCCAAGAGGGATTGGTCAACACTGAAGCTTTCTTT

j_call: TRBJ2-6
v_call: TRBV5-1
d_call: -
clone_size: many
cdr3_aa: CASSLVGGSGVGANVLTF
cdr3_nt: TGCGCCAGCAGCTTGGTTGGTGGTTCGGGGGTTGGGGCCAACGTCCTGACTTTC

j_call: TRBJ2-3
v_call: TRBV7-2
d_call: -
clone_size: many
cdr3_aa: CASSPTPTDTQYF
cdr3_nt: TGTGCCAGCAGCCCGACCCCCACAGATACGCAGTATTTT

j_call: TRBJ1-1
v_call: TRBV6-5
d_call: -
clone_size: many
cdr3_aa: CASGGVGDNTEAFF
cdr3_nt: TGTGCCAGCGGCGGGGTGGGGGATAACACTGAAGCTTTCTTT

j_call: TRBJ1-1
v_call: TRBV29-1
d_call: -
clone_size: many
cdr3_aa: CSISEVRAFF
cdr3_nt: TGCAGCATTTCGGAAGTCCGAGCTTTCTTT

j_call: TRBJ2-2
v_call: TRBV10-3
d_call: -
clone_size: -
cdr3_aa: CAISSETGELFF
cdr3_nt: TGTGCCATCAGTTCGGAGACCGGGGAGCTGTTTTTT

j_call: TRBJ1-1
v_call: TRBV7-2
d_call: TRBD1
clone_size: -
cdr3_aa: CASSSRGQTTNTEAFF
cdr3_nt: TGTGCCAGCAGCTCCAGGGGGCAAACAACGAACACTGAAGCTTTCTTT

j_call: TRBJ1-1
v_call: TRBV9
d_call: -
clone_size: few
cdr3_aa: CASSVVGAKDTEAFF
cdr3_nt: TGTGCCAGCAGCGTAGTTGGGGCGAAGGACACTGAAGCTTTCTTT

j_call: TRBJ1-5
v_call: TRBV4-3
d_call: -
clone_size: few
cdr3_aa: CASSQDSQGGQPQHF
cdr3_nt: TGCGCCAGCAGCCAAGATAGCCAGGGAGGTCAGCCCCAGCATTTT

j_call: TRBJ2-2
v_call: TRBV7-3
d_call: TRBD1
clone_size: many
cdr3_aa: CASSLISGGTNTGELFF
cdr3_nt: TGTGCCAGCAGCTTAATTTCAGGGGGCACCAACACCGGGGAGCTGTTTTTT

j_call: TRBJ2-1
v_call: TRBV5-1
d_call: -
clone_size: many
cdr3_aa: CASKLEGVSYNEQFF
cdr3_nt: TGCGCCAGCAAGTTGGAGGGGGTATCCTACAATGAGCAGTTCTTC

j_call: TRBJ1-4
v_call: TRBV11-2
d_call: -
clone_size: many
cdr3_aa: CASSLAGTWEKLFF
cdr3_nt: TGTGCCAGCAGCTTGGCAGGGACTTGGGAAAAACTGTTTTTT

j_call: TRBJ2-1
v_call: TRBV11-2
d_call: -
clone_size: few
cdr3_aa: CASSFSGGSWFF
cdr3_nt: TGTGCCAGCAGCTTCTCTGGTGGTTCATGGTTCTTC

j_call: TRBJ2-3
v_call: TRBV7-3
d_call: -
clone_size: few
cdr3_aa: CASTISGGPTDTQYF
cdr3_nt: TGTGCCAGCACTATATCCGGGGGGCCCACAGATACGCAGTATTTT

j_call: TRBJ1-6
v_call: TRBV2
d_call: TRBD1
clone_size: few
cdr3_aa: CASRDRGGNSPLHF
cdr3_nt: TGTGCCAGCAGGGACAGGGGCGGCAATTCACCCCTCCACTTT

j_call: TRBJ2-1
v_call: TRBV6-2/TRBV6-3
d_call: -
clone_size: -
cdr3_aa: CASREGPGGYEQFF
cdr3_nt: TGTGCCAGCAGAGAGGGTCCCGGTGGGTATGAGCAGTTCTTC

j_call: TRBJ1-3
v_call: TRBV6-5
d_call: -
clone_size: -
cdr3_aa: CASSYRQNAAGNTIYF
cdr3_nt: TGTGCCAGCAGTTACAGGCAGAATGCAGCTGGAAACACCATATATTTT

j_call: TRBJ2-1
v_call: TRBV20-1
d_call: TRBD2
clone_size: -
cdr3_aa: CSASLSGGSYNEQFF
cdr3_nt: TGCAGTGCTAGCTTAAGCGGGGGCTCCTACAATGAGCAGTTCTTC

j_call: TRBJ1-1
v_call: TRBV2
d_call: -
clone_size: few
cdr3_aa: CASAGAGTEAFF
cdr3_nt: TGTGCCAGCGCAGGGGCGGGCACTGAAGCTTTCTTT

j_call: TRBJ2-1
v_call: TRBV4-2
d_call: -
clone_size: few
cdr3_aa: CASSQDAGKVDEQFF
cdr3_nt: TGTGCCAGCAGCCAAGACGCGGGGAAGGTCGATGAGCAGTTCTTC

j_call: TRBJ1-5
v_call: TRBV9
d_call: TRBD1
clone_size: -
cdr3_aa: CASSRPGTGHSNQPQHF
cdr3_nt: TGTGCCAGCAGCCGCCCCGGGACAGGACATAGCAATCAGCCCCAGCATTTT

j_call: TRBJ1-6
v_call: TRBV29-1
d_call: -
clone_size: -
cdr3_aa: CSVQGEGSPLHF
cdr3_nt: TGCAGCGTTCAGGGAGAAGGTTCACCCCTCCACTTT